This T cell receptor beta chain was recovered during a study of graft-versus-host responses after intestinal transplantation. Turning to the study itself: Uniformly, recipients were administered anti-thymocyte globulin induction with subsequent tacrolimus and steroids for around three years.

TCRdb's copy holds only in-frame clones and misses some; the assay was immunoSEQ multiplex PCR. The sample consists of tens of thousands of clones, about 95% of them appearing once. About this clone: No antigen is known for it.

This TCR came from a human donor who was the organ donor for an intestinal transplant. The sequenced sample was unstimulated CD4+ T cells sorted from spleen or lymph node cells, obtained before transplant.

The CDR3 loop reads CASREGDTEAFF. CDR3 DNA: TGTGCCAGCAGGGAAGGGGACACTGAAGCTTTCTTT. V gene TRBV6-5 combines with J gene TRBJ1-1; D might be TRBD1 (5 bases). CDR1 is MNHEY, CDR2 SVGAGI, per germline. The ends were cut back, 6 bases at V and 3 bases at J, with 8 bases in the middle. The CDR3 consists of 12 residues.